These 24 T cell receptor beta chains came from one sample sequenced in a study of blood T cell repertoires in COVID-19. Method: immunoSEQ multiplex PCR; TCRdb's copy keeps in-frame clones and lacks some. The table lists over 250,000 clones, around 88% of them singletons. Sequencing was performed on PBMCs or T cells enriched from blood (not recorded which). All receptors derive from a middle-aged man who had recovered from COVID-19.

The chain recombines TRBV5-1 with TRBJ2-3; 7 bases align to TRBD1. The germline V gene has CDR1 SGHRS and CDR2 YFSETQ. The V segment lost 4 bases and the J segment 0 bases; nucleotides outside the gene matches: 5. The CDR3 length is 15 residues. The CDR3: CASSPDRASTDTQYF. The CDR3 DNA follows: TGCGCCAGCAGCCCTGACAGGGCTAGCACAGATACGCAGTATTTT.

The chain employs TRBV7-8 and TRBJ1-5; D might be TRBD1 (5 bases). The CDR3 length is 14 residues. Trimming removed 2 bases from V and 5 bases from J, with 10 bases in between. The germline V gene has CDR1 SGHVS and CDR2 FQNEAQ. CDR3: CASSLFREYQPQHF. CDR3 coding DNA: TGTGCCAGCAGCTTATTCAGGGAATATCAGCCCCAGCATTTT.

The chain combines TRBV6-4 with TRBJ2-3; no definite D call. CDR1 is MRHNA, CDR2 SNTAGT, per germline. The CDR3 totals 13 residues. V was pared by 5 bases and J by 4 bases, with 10 bases between. CDR3 loop: CASSLEYADTQYF. CDR3 DNA: TGTGCCAGCAGTTTAGAATATGCAGATACGCAGTATTTT.

V usage is TRBV7-6 and J usage is TRBJ2-5, with 7 bases matching TRBD2. CDR1 SGHVS and CDR2 FNYEAQ come from the germline V gene. This CDR3 spans 17 amino acids. V trimming: 1 base; J trimming: 3 bases; junction bases outside the gene matches: 11. The CDR3 DNA follows: TGTGCCAGCAGCTTAGGAATTTATCTAGCGGCAAAAGAGACCCAGTACTTC. It codes for CASSLGIYLAAKETQYF.

This chain links TRBV3-1 (or the pseudogene TRBV3-2) with TRBJ2-1; 11 nucleotides agree with TRBD2. Trimming removed 0 bases from V and 4 bases from J; junction bases left unmatched: 5. The germline gives CDR1 LGHDT, CDR2 YNNKEL (reference sequence). This CDR3 region has 17 residues. The CDR3 loop is CASSQDKLAGVYNEQFF. The CDR3 DNA is TGTGCCAGCAGCCAAGATAAACTAGCGGGAGTATACAATGAGCAGTTCTTC.

This rearrangement joins TRBV11-2 to TRBJ1-1, with 8 positions matching TRBD1. CDR3 size: 14 residues. From germline, CDR1 is SGHAT and CDR2 FQNNGV. The V gene end was trimmed by 5 bases and the J gene end by 6 bases; junction bases not matched to a gene: 8. DNA for the CDR3: TGTGCCAGCAGCCAAAGGGGACAGGTGTCTGAAGCTTTCTTT. It specifies CASSQRGQVSEAFF.

This sequence joins TRBV5-8 and TRBJ1-2; TRBD1 aligns across 7 bases. The V and J ends lost 3 bases and 2 bases, in that order; junction bases with no gene match: 7. CDR1 is SGHTS, CDR2 YDEGEE, per germline. CDR3 length: 15 amino acids. Here the CDR3 DNA reads TGTGCCAGCAGCTATATTACACAGGGGAACTATGGCTACACCTTC. Its protein product is CASSYITQGNYGYTF.

V and J are TRBV6-5 and TRBJ2-7; D is ambiguous. CDR1 is MNHEY and CDR2 is SVGAGI in the germline V gene. This CDR3 region has 14 residues. Between the trimmed V and J ends, which lost 7 bases and 0 bases, there was a span of 13 bases. Written as DNA, the CDR3 is TGTGCCAGCATGTCGCAGGCCAGCTCCTACGAGCAGTACTTC. Translation gives CASMSQASSYEQYF.

The rearrangement joins TRBV4-1 to TRBJ2-7; TRBD2 agrees at 8 bases. V lost 3 bases and J lost 2; bases outside the gene matches: 6. There are 15 residues in the CDR3. Germline V lookup: CDR1 MGHRA, CDR2 YSYEKL. CDR3 sequence reads: CASSHQLADPYEQYF. CDR3 DNA sequence: TGCGCCAGCAGCCACCAACTAGCGGATCCCTACGAGCAGTACTTC.

J is TRBJ1-1 and V is TRBV5-1; 8 positions match TRBD1. CDR1 SGHRS and CDR2 YFSETQ come from the germline V gene. J gave up 1 base and V 6 bases, and 8 bases lay outside the gene matches. The CDR3 length is 15 residues. The DNA of the CDR3 is TGCGCCAGCAACCGACGGACAGGGTCGAACACTGAAGCTTTCTTT. This translates into CASNRRTGSNTEAFF.

CDR3 nucleotides: TGTGCCAGCAAAGACAGGGGGAGGTCGAACACCGGGGAGCTGTTTTTT. Protein sequence: CASKDRGRSNTGELFF. The chain joins TRBV2 to TRBJ2-2, with 9 bases matching TRBD1. This CDR3 has 16 residues. The germline gives CDR1 SNHLY, CDR2 FYNNEI. Losses at the gene ends were 7 bases for V and 0 bases for J; bases not matched to a gene: 6. Variable domain in full (rest from reference TRBV2 and TRBJ2-2): EPEVTQTPSHQVTQMGQEVILRCVPISNHLYFYWYRQILGQKVEFLVSFYNNEISEKSEIFDDQFSVERPDGSNFTLKIRSTKLEDSAMYFCASKDRGRSNTGELFFGEGSRLTVL.

This clone was recorded only once. The chain combines TRBV6-1 with TRBJ2-1, with 8 bases fitting TRBD1. CDR1 is MNHNS, CDR2 SASEGT, per germline. J was trimmed by 10 bases and V by 3 bases; bases with no gene match: 8. The CDR3 is 14 residues long. In nucleotides, the CDR3 is TGTGCCAGCAGTGACGGACAGGGCCTAGAGGAGCAGTTCTTC. Protein product: CASSDGQGLEEQFF.

V is TRBV10-3 and J is TRBJ1-2; the match to TRBD1 covers 7 bases. Germline CDR1 and CDR2: ENHRY and SYGVKD. CDR3 length equals 15 residues. J was trimmed by 4 bases and V by 4 bases; bases with no gene match: 9. The CDR3 nucleotides read TGTGCCATCAGTGGGTCGAGACAGGGTCTCTATGGCTACACCTTC. It encodes CAISGSRQGLYGYTF.

The chain couples TRBV11-2 to TRBJ1-1; D remains unclear. Germline V gene lookup returns CDR1 SGHAT and CDR2 FQNNGV. V shed 5 bases and J shed 6 bases, with 16 bases lying between them. The CDR3 has 14 amino acids. The CDR3 region is CASSHGGVSAEAFF. Written as DNA, the CDR3 is TGTGCCAGCAGCCATGGCGGGGTTTCGGCTGAAGCTTTCTTT.

V gene TRBV4-1 combines with J gene TRBJ2-5; 13 bases are shared with TRBD2. Germline assignment: CDR1 MGHRA and CDR2 YSYEKL. The CDR3 sequence is 17 residues long. With V trimmed by 2 bases and J by 5 bases, 8 bases remained unmatched. The CDR3 loop is CASSQQTSGGAAETQYF. CDR3 coding DNA: TGCGCCAGCAGCCAACAAACTAGCGGGGGGGCCGCTGAGACCCAGTACTTC.

The chain uses TRBV9 and TRBJ2-1; 8 bases match TRBD2. Germline trimming cut 0 bases from V and 0 bases from J; bases unmatched to any gene: 5. This CDR3 contains 17 residues. Germline loops: CDR1 SGDLS, CDR2 YYNGEE. DNA for the CDR3: TGTGCCAGCAGCGTAGACGGGACTAGTGGCTCCTACAATGAGCAGTTCTTC. Translation: CASSVDGTSGSYNEQFF.

The chain links TRBV4-3 to TRBJ1-1, with 8 bases fitting TRBD1. Germline-derived CDR1 and CDR2 are LGHNA and YSLEER. The V and J ends lost 1 base and 1 base, in that order; junction bases with no gene match: 8. The CDR3 totals 17 residues. This chain's CDR3 is CASSQGDRGMGNTEAFF. CDR3 in DNA: TGCGCCAGCAGCCAAGGCGACAGGGGTATGGGGAACACTGAAGCTTTCTTT.

This clone was counted once. This rearrangement joins TRBV30 to TRBJ1-2; 7 bases align to TRBD1. The CDR3 sequence is 12 residues long. Losses at the gene ends were 5 bases for V and 3 bases for J; bases not matched to a gene: 3. CDR1 is GTSNPN, CDR2 SVGIG, per germline (reference sequence). The CDR3 here is CAWAQGYYGYTF. CDR3 bases: TGTGCCTGGGCACAGGGGTACTATGGCTACACCTTC.

The V gene is TRBV29-1, the J gene TRBJ2-7, with a weak D call TRBD1 (6 bases). The length of the CDR3 is 12 residues. Looked up from germline, CDR1 is SQVTM and CDR2 is ANQGSEA. The V gene lost 3 bases and the J gene lost 7 bases, with 13 bases spanning the gap. The CDR3 DNA follows: TGCAGCGTTGACAGGGGACCTCGTGAGCAGTACTTC. It specifies CSVDRGPREQYF.

The chain carries TRBV29-1 and TRBJ2-1; D is possibly TRBD1 (5 bases). This CDR3 comprises 12 residues. Germline V lookup: CDR1 SQVTM, CDR2 ANQGSEA. The ends were cut back, 6 bases at V and 4 bases at J, with 10 bases in the middle. The CDR3 nucleotides are TGCAGCGTCCAGACAGATTACAATGAGCAGTTCTTC. Its protein product is CSVQTDYNEQFF.

This chain uses TRBV5-4 with TRBJ2-3; TRBD2 agrees at 8 bases. The trim removed 4 bases at V and 4 bases at J, leaving 11 bases unmatched. This CDR3 comprises 16 residues. Germline V gene lookup returns CDR1 SGHNT and CDR2 YYREEE (reference sequence). The CDR3 bases are TGTGCCAGCAGCCCCACTGCCCGGGGGGGGGCAGATACGCAGTATTTT. Translating gives CASSPTARGGADTQYF.

The gene calls are TRBV7-2 and TRBJ2-5, with 9 nucleotides matching TRBD1. Per germline, CDR1 SGHTA and CDR2 FQGNSA. The CDR3 runs to 15 residues. V was clipped by 4 bases and J by 1 base; unmatched bases: 4. The CDR3 is CASSSGGQGQETQYF. The CDR3 coding sequence is TGTGCCAGCAGCTCAGGGGGACAGGGCCAAGAGACCCAGTACTTC.

The chain joins TRBV30 to TRBJ1-5, with D uncertain. The CDR3 runs 16 residues. Deletions cut 4 bases from V and 5 bases from J, with 21 bases between. Germline lookup yields CDR1 GTSNPN and CDR2 SVGIG (reference sequence). In DNA form, the CDR3 reads TGTGCCTGGACGTCCCGAAACCACCGCGGGGATCAGCCCCAGCATTTT. Protein product: CAWTSRNHRGDQPQHF.

The chain joins TRBV19 to TRBJ1-1, with TRBD1 identical over 11 bases. The CDR3 spans 13 residues. The ends lost 7 bases at V and 11 bases at J; junction bases unmatched: 9. Germline V gives CDR1 LNHDA, CDR2 SQIVND (reference sequence). The CDR3 DNA reads TGTGCCAGTAAGGCCCGGACAGGGGGCTGGGCTTTCTTT. Translated: CASKARTGGWAFF.